The 15 T cell receptor beta chains in this list originate from one sample, sequenced in a study of cytomegalovirus exposure and HLA in healthy donors. Vbeta (60) and Jbeta (13) primers were used in the PCR. Using immunoSEQ multiplex PCR, the repertoire was profiled, and TCRdb retains in-frame clones only, with some absent. The profile covers some 120,000 clones, with approximately 70% appearing a single time and 8% to 9.5% taken by the ten largest. Sequencing was done on a sample of PBMCs. The receptors were gathered from a woman aged 40 to 50 in good health and CMV-seropositive.

In its sample, this clone was seen a few times. V usage is TRBV7-2 and J usage is TRBJ2-7; 7 bases are a match to TRBD1. Germline V gene lookup returns CDR1 SGHTA and CDR2 FQGNSA. The CDR3 length is 17 residues. The trim removed 2 bases at V and 2 bases at J, leaving 12 bases unmatched. The CDR3 region is CASSLRGTGTETYEQYF. CDR3 coding DNA: TGTGCCAGCAGCTTAAGGGGAACCGGGACAGAGACCTACGAGCAGTACTTC.

This chain connects TRBV14 to TRBJ2-7, with 9 positions matching TRBD2. In germline, CDR1 is SGHDN, CDR2 FVKESK. The CDR3 sequence is 14 residues long. The V segment lost 3 bases and the J segment 6 bases; nucleotides outside the gene matches: 6. The CDR3 DNA reads as TGTGCCAGCAGCCAGTACGGACTAGCGAGCGAGCAGTACTTC. Protein product: CASSQYGLASEQYF.

This clone was counted only a few times. The rearrangement links TRBV6-1 to TRBJ2-7; TRBD2 matches at 9 bases. CDR3 length equals 15 residues. The ends lost 10 bases at V and 4 bases at J; junction bases unmatched: 14. Germline CDR1 MNHNS, CDR2 SASEGT. CDR3 residues: CAIGGSLAGFYEQYF. The CDR3 DNA reads as TGTGCCATCGGGGGGTCCCTAGCGGGATTTTACGAGCAGTACTTC.

This clone has just one count. The chain has TRBV5-5 and TRBJ2-7; possible D gene TRBD1, 5 bases. Trimming took 4 bases from V and 2 from J, leaving 10 bases between them. CDR3 length: 13 amino acids. Germline assignment: CDR1 SGHKS and CDR2 YYEKEE (reference sequence). CDR3 sequence: CASSRLGAYEQYF. In DNA form, the CDR3 reads TGTGCCAGCAGCCGGCTAGGGGCCTACGAGCAGTACTTC. The full variable domain, completed using reference TRBV5-5 and TRBJ2-7, is DAGVTQSPTHLIKTRGQQVTLRCSPISGHKSVSWYQQVLGQGPQFIFQYYEKEERGRGNFPDRFSARQFPNYSSELNVNALLLGDSALYLCASSRLGAYEQYFGPGTRLTVT.

The V and J genes are TRBV27 and TRBJ2-4, with D tentatively TRBD1 (5 bases). This CDR3 has 15 amino acids. Deletions cut 4 bases from V and 1 base from J, with 11 bases between. CDR1 and CDR2 (germline): MNHEY, SMNVEV (reference sequence). The CDR3 here is CASSSETEAKNIQYF. The CDR3 nucleotides read TGTGCCAGCAGTTCAGAGACAGAGGCCAAAAACATTCAGTACTTC.

This chain joins TRBV7-9 and TRBJ2-2; D may be TRBD2 (6 bases). This CDR3 spans 14 amino acids. Germline V gene sequence: CDR1 SEHNR, CDR2 FQNEAQ (reference sequence). Trimming removed 8 bases at V and 6 bases at J, with 16 bases between. The CDR3 nucleotides read TGTGCCAGCGGGACTGCAGGGACCGCCGGGGAGCTGTTTTTT. It is translated as CASGTAGTAGELFF.

The chain uses TRBV7-9 and TRBJ2-3; 9 positions match TRBD1. With 4 bases clipped from V and 0 bases from J, the junction kept 5 bases outside the gene matches. Germline V lookup: CDR1 SEHNR, CDR2 FQNEAQ (reference sequence). The CDR3 runs to 16 residues. The CDR3 spells CASSSRTGASTDTQYF. DNA of the CDR3: TGTGCCAGCAGCTCCAGGACAGGGGCGAGCACAGATACGCAGTATTTT.

A few counts support this clone. The chain employs TRBV7-9 and TRBJ2-7; TRBD1 agrees at 10 bases. The germline V gene has CDR1 SEHNR and CDR2 FQNEAQ (reference sequence). The CDR3 consists of 13 residues. Trimming removed 7 bases from V and 7 bases from J; junction bases left unmatched: 7. CDR3 sequence reads: CASTGQGEGEQYF. The CDR3 DNA sequence: TGTGCCAGCACCGGACAGGGGGAGGGGGAGCAGTACTTC.

This clone was recorded only once. V is TRBV19 and J is TRBJ2-7, with D possibly being TRBD1 (5 bases). CDR1 and CDR2 from the germline V gene are LNHDA and SQIVND (reference sequence). The V and J ends lost 3 bases and 3 bases respectively, with 12 bases between them. CDR3 length: 14 amino acids. The CDR3 DNA is TGTGCCAGTAGTATCCGCGAAACAGGCTACGAGCAGTACTTC. Its translation: CASSIRETGYEQYF. The whole variable domain, remainder taken from reference TRBV19 and TRBJ2-7, is DGGITQSPKYLFRKEGQNVTLSCEQNLNHDAMYWYRQDPGQGLRLIYYSQIVNDFQKGDIAEGYSVSREKKESFPLTVTSAQKNPTAFYLCASSIRETGYEQYFGPGTRLTVT.

The chain's CDR3 is CSFGRATLTDTQYF. In nucleotides, the CDR3 is TGCAGCTTTGGGAGGGCAACACTCACAGATACGCAGTATTTT. The V and J genes are TRBV29-1 and TRBJ2-3, with TRBD2 matching over 7 bases. The J segment lost 2 bases and the V segment lost 8 bases, leaving 10 bases of the junction unmatched. Germline lookup yields CDR1 SQVTM and CDR2 ANQGSEA. The CDR3 is made up of 14 amino acids.

This clone was detected a few times. The chain joins TRBV19 to TRBJ2-1, with D maybe TRBD2 (5 bases). The CDR3 spans 14 residues. With 7 bases removed from V and 0 bases from J, the gap between germline ends came to 10 bases. The germline V gene has CDR1 LNHDA and CDR2 SQIVND (reference sequence). Here the CDR3 reads CASTEGSSYNEQFF. CDR3 nucleotides: TGTGCCAGTACCGAGGGCAGCTCCTACAATGAGCAGTTCTTC. Complete variable domain (other parts from reference TRBV19 and TRBJ2-1): DGGITQSPKYLFRKEGQNVTLSCEQNLNHDAMYWYRQDPGQGLRLIYYSQIVNDFQKGDIAEGYSVSREKKESFPLTVTSAQKNPTAFYLCASTEGSSYNEQFFGPGTRLTVL.

The count of this clone is one. The V and J genes are TRBV20-1 and TRBJ2-1, with TRBD2 matching 7 bases. The CDR3 spans 8 residues. Germline assignment: CDR1 DFQATT and CDR2 SNEGSKA (reference sequence). CDR3 in amino acids: CRAGEQFF. The CDR3 DNA follows: TGCAGAGCGGGAGAGCAGTTCTTC.

J is TRBJ2-1 and V is TRBV7-9, with D uncertain. The CDR3 contains 14 residues. The V and J ends lost 1 base and 4 bases respectively, with 8 bases between them. The germline CDR1 and CDR2 sequences are SEHNR and FQNEAQ (reference sequence). CDR3 nucleotide sequence: TGTGCCAGCAGCTTAGATCAGACTTACAATGAGCAGTTCTTC. The encoded protein is CASSLDQTYNEQFF.

The genes are TRBV7-9 and TRBJ2-7; 11 positions agree with TRBD2. CDR3 length: 15 residues. V dropped 3 bases and J dropped 5; count of bases not matched to a gene: 6. Germline V gene data show CDR1 as SEHNR and CDR2 as FQNEAQ (reference sequence). DNA of the CDR3: TGTGCCAGCAGCTTGACTAGCGGGAAACTCCACGAGCAGTACTTC. Residues: CASSLTSGKLHEQYF.

This clone was detected only a few times. The chain recombines TRBV4-3 with TRBJ2-4, with D perhaps matching TRBD2 (5 bases). Trimming left V 0 bases short and J 0 bases short, with 12 bases between. From germline, CDR1 is LGHNA and CDR2 YSLEER. The CDR3 is made up of 17 amino acids. The CDR3 DNA reads as TGCGCCAGCAGCCAAGACGTGGCGGGCGAAGCCAAAAACATTCAGTACTTC. This gives the protein CASSQDVAGEAKNIQYF.